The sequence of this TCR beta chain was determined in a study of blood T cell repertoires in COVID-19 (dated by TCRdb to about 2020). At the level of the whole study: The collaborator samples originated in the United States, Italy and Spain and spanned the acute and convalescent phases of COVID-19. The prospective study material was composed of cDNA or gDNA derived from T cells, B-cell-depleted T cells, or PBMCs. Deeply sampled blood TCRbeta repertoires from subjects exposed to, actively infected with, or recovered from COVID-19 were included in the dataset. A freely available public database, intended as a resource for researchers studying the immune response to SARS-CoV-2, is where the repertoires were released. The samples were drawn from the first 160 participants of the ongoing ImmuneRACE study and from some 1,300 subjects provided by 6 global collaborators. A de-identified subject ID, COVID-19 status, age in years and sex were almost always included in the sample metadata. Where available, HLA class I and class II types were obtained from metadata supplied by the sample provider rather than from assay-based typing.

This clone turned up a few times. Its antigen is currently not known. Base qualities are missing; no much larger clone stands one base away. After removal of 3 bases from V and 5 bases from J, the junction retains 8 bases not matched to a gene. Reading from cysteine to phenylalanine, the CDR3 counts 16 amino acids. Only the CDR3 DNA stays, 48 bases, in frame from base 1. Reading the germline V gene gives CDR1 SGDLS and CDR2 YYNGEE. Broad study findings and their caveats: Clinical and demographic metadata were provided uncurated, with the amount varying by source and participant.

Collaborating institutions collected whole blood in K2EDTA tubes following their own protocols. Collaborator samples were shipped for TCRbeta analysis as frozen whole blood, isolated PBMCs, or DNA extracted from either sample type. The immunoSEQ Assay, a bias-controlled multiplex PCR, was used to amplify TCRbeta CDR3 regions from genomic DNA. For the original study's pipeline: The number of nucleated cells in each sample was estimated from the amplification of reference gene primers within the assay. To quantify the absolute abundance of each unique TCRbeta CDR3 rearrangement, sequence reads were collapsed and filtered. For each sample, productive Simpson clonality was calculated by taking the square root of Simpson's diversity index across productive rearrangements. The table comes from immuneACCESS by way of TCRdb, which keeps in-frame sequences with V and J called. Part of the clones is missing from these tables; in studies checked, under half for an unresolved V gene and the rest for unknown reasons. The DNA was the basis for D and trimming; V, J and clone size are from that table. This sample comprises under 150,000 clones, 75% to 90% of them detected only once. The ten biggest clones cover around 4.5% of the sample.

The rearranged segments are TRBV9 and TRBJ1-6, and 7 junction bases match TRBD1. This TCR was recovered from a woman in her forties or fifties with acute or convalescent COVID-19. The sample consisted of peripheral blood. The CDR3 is CASSGTGQRNNSPLHF. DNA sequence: TGTGCCAGCAGCGGAACGGGACAGCGAAATAATTCACCCCTCCACTTT.